One T cell receptor (beta chain) is described in this entry. Its antigen remains unidentified. No much larger clone exists at a distance of one base, and base qualities are not known. Each collaborating institution followed its own protocols to collect whole blood in K2EDTA tubes. For TCRbeta analysis, collaborator samples were shipped as frozen whole blood, as isolated PBMCs, or as DNA extracted from either sample type. TCRbeta CDR3 regions were amplified from genomic DNA using the immunoSEQ Assay, a bias-controlled multiplex PCR. The authors processed their data as follows. The number of nucleated cells in each sample was estimated by amplification of reference gene primers within the assay. To quantify the absolute abundance of each unique TCRbeta CDR3 rearrangement, sequence reads were collapsed and filtered. Productive Simpson clonality was computed per sample as the square root of Simpson's diversity index over productive rearrangements. TCRdb mirrors the immuneACCESS table, restricted to in-frame sequences. Some clones are absent from its copies; in checked studies, under half trace to an unresolved V gene, and the reason for the others is unknown. V and J calls and clone size follow that table, whereas D and trimming were derived from the DNA. The sample contains roughly 200,000 clones, around 87% of them found a single time. The ten largest clones capture about 2.5% of the sample.

The data stem from a study of blood T cell repertoires in COVID-19 (TCRdb year 2020). About the investigation overall: Collaborator samples came from the United States, Italy and Spain and covered acute and convalescent phases of COVID-19. The prospective study material was composed of cDNA or gDNA derived from T cells, B-cell-depleted T cells, or PBMCs. The dataset comprised deeply sampled blood TCRbeta repertoires from subjects exposed to, actively infected with, or recovered from COVID-19. A freely available public database, intended as a resource for researchers studying the immune response to SARS-CoV-2, is where the repertoires were released. The samples were drawn from two sources: the first 160 participants of the ongoing ImmuneRACE study, and 1,000 to 1,500 subjects contributed by 6 global collaborators. Nearly every sample came with metadata listing a de-identified subject ID, COVID-19 status, age in years and sex. HLA class I and class II types, where available, came from metadata supplied by the sample provider rather than from assay-based typing.

General findings and caveats noted by the study authors: Clinical and demographic metadata were provided uncurated, with the amount varying by source and participant.

Measured from the cysteine to the phenylalanine, the CDR3 is 15 residues long. The only DNA kept is the CDR3, 45 bases in frame from the first base. V loses 6 bases of germline sequence and J loses 6 bases, and the interval between the two ends is 15 bases. CDR1 and CDR2 were assigned from the germline V gene as MNHEY and SVGAGI. The chain is assembled from TRBV6-5 and TRBJ1-6; matching of 5 bases hints at TRBD1 as the D gene. Source material: peripheral blood. This TCR derives from a man in his forties with active or convalescent COVID-19. CDR3 sequence: CASRGGVGVNSPLHF. In nucleotides, the sequence is TGTGCCAGCAGGGGAGGGGTAGGGGTTAATTCACCCCTCCACTTT.